Listed here are 9 T cell receptor beta chains from one sample, sequenced in a study of memory CD4+ T cells and cytomegalovirus serostatus. The sort gate was single viable CD3+CD4+CD8-CD45RO+ cells for memory CD4+ T cells. Profiled with immunoSEQ multiplex PCR; TCRdb holds only in-frame clones, not every one. The sample has tens of thousands of clones; roughly four fifths are singletons. Sequenced: memory CD4+ T cells from blood. The receptors were sampled from an adult in good health and CMV-seronegative.

The genes are TRBV19 and TRBJ2-2, with D perhaps given as TRBD1 or TRBD2 (6 bases each). Germline lookup yields CDR1 LNHDA and CDR2 SQIVND (reference sequence). The CDR3 loop spans 15 amino acids. Between the trimmed V and J ends, which lost 9 bases and 0 bases, there was a span of 14 bases. CDR3 in amino acids: CASLGGPANTGELFF. CDR3 in DNA: TGTGCCAGCCTGGGGGGCCCAGCGAACACCGGGGAGCTGTTTTTT.

The chain links TRBV2 to TRBJ2-7; 9 bases agree with TRBD1. The CDR3 is 14 amino acids. CDR1 SNHLY and CDR2 FYNNEI come from the germline V gene. V shed 4 bases, J shed 4 bases, and the junction held 5 bases outside the gene matches. CDR3 sequence: CASSGQGGPYEQYF. In DNA form, the CDR3 reads TGTGCCAGCAGTGGACAGGGGGGACCTTACGAGCAGTACTTC. Complete variable domain (other parts from reference TRBV2 and TRBJ2-7): EPEVTQTPSHQVTQMGQEVILRCVPISNHLYFYWYRQILGQKVEFLVSFYNNEISEKSEIFDDQFSVERPDGSNFTLKIRSTKLEDSAMYFCASSGQGGPYEQYFGPGTRLTVT.

V gene TRBV6-5 combines with J gene TRBJ1-5, with D tentatively TRBD1 (5 bases). Trimming pared 4 bases from V and 2 bases from J, leaving 9 bases between. The germline V gene encodes CDR1 MNHEY and CDR2 SVGAGI. The CDR3 runs 14 residues. CDR3: CASSSGWGNQPQHF. CDR3 coding DNA: TGTGCCAGCAGTTCAGGGTGGGGCAATCAGCCCCAGCATTTT.

The gene calls are TRBV19 and TRBJ1-2; D not resolved. The CDR3 extends over 9 amino acids. Germline CDR1 LNHDA, CDR2 SQIVND (reference sequence). Trimming pared 5 bases from V and 10 bases from J, leaving 5 bases between. The CDR3 nucleotides are TGTGCCAGTAGTTGGCCCTACACCTTC. Protein: CASSWPYTF.

The chain links TRBV10-1 to TRBJ2-3; D gene unclear. Per the germline V gene, CDR1 is WNHNN and CDR2 is SYGVQD (reference sequence). CDR3 length: 13 amino acids. V dropped 5 bases and J dropped 4 bases, with 10 bases sitting between them. The CDR3 spells CASSRTGPDTQYF. CDR3 nucleotides: TGCGCCAGCAGTCGGACGGGCCCAGATACGCAGTATTTT.

This sequence joins TRBV13 and TRBJ2-1, with TRBD2 identical over 12 bases. Germline lookup yields CDR1 PRHDT and CDR2 FYEKMQ (reference sequence). Trimming took 4 bases from V and 4 from J; bases not matched to a gene: 5. This CDR3 has 16 residues. The CDR3 nucleotides read TGTGCCAGCAGCTCACGACTAGCGGGAGCTTACAATGAGCAGTTCTTC. It encodes CASSSRLAGAYNEQFF. Full variable domain (missing parts from reference TRBV13 and TRBJ2-1): AAGVIQSPRHLIKEKRETATLKCYPIPRHDTVYWYQQGPGQDPQFLISFYEKMQSDKGSIPDRFSAQQFSDYHSELNMSSLELGDSALYFCASSSRLAGAYNEQFFGPGTRLTVL.

This chain connects TRBV7-8 to TRBJ1-4, with TRBD1 matching over 11 bases. With 5 bases clipped from V and 8 bases from J, the junction kept 7 bases outside the gene matches. The CDR3 is made up of 15 amino acids. CDR1 and CDR2 from the germline V gene are SGHVS and FQNEAQ. The CDR3 nucleotides are TGTGCCAGCAGCCTCGGACAGGGGGCGCGAGAAAAACTGTTTTTT. The encoded protein is CASSLGQGAREKLFF.

The chain joins TRBV5-1 to TRBJ1-1; D call uncertain. CDR3 length: 14 residues. Germline values: CDR1 SGHRS, CDR2 YFSETQ. With 0 bases removed from V and 5 bases from J, the gap between germline ends came to 11 bases. In DNA form, the CDR3 reads TGCGCCAGCAGCTTGGAGGTGGGCGCGACTGAAGCTTTCTTT. Amino acids: CASSLEVGATEAFF. The full variable domain, its missing parts supplied by reference TRBV5-1 and TRBJ1-1, is KAGVTQTPRYLIKTRGQQVTLSCSPISGHRSVSWYQQTPGQGLQFLFEYFSETQRNKGNFPGRFSGRQFSNSRSEMNVSTLELGDSALYLCASSLEVGATEAFFGQGTRLTVV.

The V gene is TRBV5-4, the J gene TRBJ2-5, with TRBD1 as a possible D gene (6 bases). The CDR3 runs 15 residues. The V end was cut by 1 base, the J end by 3 bases, with 13 bases between. Germline V gives CDR1 SGHNT, CDR2 YYREEE (reference sequence). The CDR3 spells CASSLQGRPEETQYF. DNA for the CDR3: TGTGCCAGCAGCTTGCAGGGGCGCCCTGAAGAGACCCAGTACTTC. Full variable domain (rest looked up from reference TRBV5-4 and TRBJ2-5): ETGVTQSPTHLIKTRGQQVTLRCSSQSGHNTVSWYQQALGQGPQFIFQYYREEENGRGNFPPRFSGLQFPNYSSELNVNALELDDSALYLCASSLQGRPEETQYFGPGTRLLVL.